This T cell receptor beta chain was sequenced for a study of Graves' ophthalmopathy and Graves' hyperthyroidism. To note about this clonotype: Its target is not known.

TCR beta CDR3 regions were amplified from RNA transcripts. Second-round multiplex PCR came after first-round RT-PCR with HTBI primers. Each CDR3 protein is one row after TCRdb ran MiXCR on the multiplex PCR reads. Among approximately 700,000 distinct CDR3 sequences listed, 35% to 50% were seen once. General study points: A majority of expanded thyroid clonotypes exceeding 0.001 frequency were likewise present in blood.

The junction had 9 bases not matched to a gene; V was cut back by 9 bases and J by 4 bases. The germline V gene has CDR1 MRHNA and CDR2 SNTAGT. This CDR3 has 15 residues. The V gene is TRBV6-4, the J gene TRBJ2-2; 9 positions agree with TRBD1. Sequencing was done on a sample of peripheral blood. This sequence was found in an adult man with Graves' ophthalmopathy. The CDR3 sequence: CASPGTGCVTGELFF. Written as DNA, the CDR3 is TGTGCCAGTCCCGGGACAGGGTGTGTCACCGGGGAGCTGTTTTTT.